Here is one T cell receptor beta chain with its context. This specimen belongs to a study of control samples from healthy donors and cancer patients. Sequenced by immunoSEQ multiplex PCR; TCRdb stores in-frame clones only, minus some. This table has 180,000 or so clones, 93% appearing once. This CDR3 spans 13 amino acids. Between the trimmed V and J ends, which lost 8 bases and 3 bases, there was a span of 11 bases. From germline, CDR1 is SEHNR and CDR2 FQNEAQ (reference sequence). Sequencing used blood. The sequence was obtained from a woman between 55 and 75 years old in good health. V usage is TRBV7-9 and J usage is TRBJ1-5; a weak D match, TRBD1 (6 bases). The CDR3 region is CASVGGDNQPQHF. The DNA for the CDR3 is TGTGCCAGCGTAGGGGGGGACAATCAGCCCCAGCATTTT.